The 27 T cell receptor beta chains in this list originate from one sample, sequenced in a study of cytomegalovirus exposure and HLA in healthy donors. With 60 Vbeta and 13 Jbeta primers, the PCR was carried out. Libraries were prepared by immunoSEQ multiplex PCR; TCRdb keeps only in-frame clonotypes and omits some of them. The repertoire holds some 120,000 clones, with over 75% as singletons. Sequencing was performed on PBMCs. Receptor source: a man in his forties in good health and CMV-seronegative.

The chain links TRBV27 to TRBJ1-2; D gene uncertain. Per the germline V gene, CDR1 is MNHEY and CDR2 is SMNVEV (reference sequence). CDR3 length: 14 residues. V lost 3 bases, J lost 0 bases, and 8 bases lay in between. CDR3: CASSLNRANYGYTF. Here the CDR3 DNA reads TGTGCCAGCAGTTTGAACAGAGCTAACTATGGCTACACCTTC.

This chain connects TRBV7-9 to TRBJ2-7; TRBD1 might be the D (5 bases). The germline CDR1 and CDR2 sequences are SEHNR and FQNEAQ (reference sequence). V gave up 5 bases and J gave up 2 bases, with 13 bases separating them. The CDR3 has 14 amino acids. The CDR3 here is CASSHLTAPYEQYF. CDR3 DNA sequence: TGTGCCAGCAGCCACTTGACAGCCCCCTACGAGCAGTACTTC.

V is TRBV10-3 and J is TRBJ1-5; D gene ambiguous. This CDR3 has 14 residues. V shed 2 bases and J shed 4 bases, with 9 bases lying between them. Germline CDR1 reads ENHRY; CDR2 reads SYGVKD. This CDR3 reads CAISEAGQNQPQHF. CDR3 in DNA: TGTGCCATCAGTGAGGCGGGTCAGAATCAGCCCCAGCATTTT.

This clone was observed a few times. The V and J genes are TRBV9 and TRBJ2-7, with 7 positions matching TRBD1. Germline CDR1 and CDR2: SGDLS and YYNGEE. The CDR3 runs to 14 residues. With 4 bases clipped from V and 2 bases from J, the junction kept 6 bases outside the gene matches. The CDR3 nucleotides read TGTGCCAGCAGCTCCCGACAGGGAGCCTACGAGCAGTACTTC. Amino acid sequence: CASSSRQGAYEQYF. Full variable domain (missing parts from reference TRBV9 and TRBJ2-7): DSGVTQTPKHLITATGQRVTLRCSPRSGDLSVYWYQQSLDQGLQFLIQYYNGEERAKGNILERFSAQQFPDLHSELNLSSLELGDSALYFCASSSRQGAYEQYFGPGTRLTVT.

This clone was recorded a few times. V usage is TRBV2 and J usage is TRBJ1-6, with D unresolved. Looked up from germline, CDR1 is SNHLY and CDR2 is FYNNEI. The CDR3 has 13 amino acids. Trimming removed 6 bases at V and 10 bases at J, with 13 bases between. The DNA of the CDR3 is TGTGCCAGCAGGGATAACCCGGGGTCACCCCTCCACTTT. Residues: CASRDNPGSPLHF.

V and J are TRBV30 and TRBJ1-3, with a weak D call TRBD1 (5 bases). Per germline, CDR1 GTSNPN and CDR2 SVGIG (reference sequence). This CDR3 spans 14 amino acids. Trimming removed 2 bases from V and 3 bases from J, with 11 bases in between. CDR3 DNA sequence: TGTGCCTGGAGTCCTCAGGGAAATGGAAACACCATATATTTT. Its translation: CAWSPQGNGNTIYF.

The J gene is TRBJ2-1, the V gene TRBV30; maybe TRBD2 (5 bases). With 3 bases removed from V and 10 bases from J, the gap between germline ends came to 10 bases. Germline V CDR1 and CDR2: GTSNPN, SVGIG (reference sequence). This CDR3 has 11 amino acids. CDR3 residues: CAWSGNWEQFF. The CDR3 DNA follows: TGTGCCTGGAGCGGGAACTGGGAGCAGTTCTTC.

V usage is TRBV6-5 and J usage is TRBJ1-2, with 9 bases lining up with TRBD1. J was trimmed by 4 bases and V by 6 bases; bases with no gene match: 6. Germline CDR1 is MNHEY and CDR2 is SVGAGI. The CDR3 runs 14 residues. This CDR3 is CASRPGTGPYGYTF. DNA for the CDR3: TGTGCCAGCAGACCCGGGACAGGGCCCTATGGCTACACCTTC.

This chain's CDR3 is CSVSVSRGKLFF. CDR3 nucleotide sequence: TGCAGTGTTTCAGTTTCAAGAGGGAAACTGTTTTTT. The chain links TRBV29-1 to TRBJ1-4; D call uncertain. The CDR3 extends over 12 amino acids. Germline lookup yields CDR1 SQVTM and CDR2 ANQGSEA.

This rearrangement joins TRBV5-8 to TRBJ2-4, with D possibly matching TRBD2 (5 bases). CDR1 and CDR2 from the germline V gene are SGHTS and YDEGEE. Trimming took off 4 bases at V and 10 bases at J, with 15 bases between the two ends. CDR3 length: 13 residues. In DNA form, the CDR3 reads TGTGCCAGCAGCAGACCGGACTCTTCGATTCAGTACTTC. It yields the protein CASSRPDSSIQYF.

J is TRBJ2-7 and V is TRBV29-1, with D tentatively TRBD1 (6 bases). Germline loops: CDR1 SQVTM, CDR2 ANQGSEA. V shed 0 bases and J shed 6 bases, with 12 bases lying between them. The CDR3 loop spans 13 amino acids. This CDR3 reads CSVEDPPGAEQYF. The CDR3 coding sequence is TGCAGCGTTGAAGACCCCCCAGGGGCCGAGCAGTACTTC.

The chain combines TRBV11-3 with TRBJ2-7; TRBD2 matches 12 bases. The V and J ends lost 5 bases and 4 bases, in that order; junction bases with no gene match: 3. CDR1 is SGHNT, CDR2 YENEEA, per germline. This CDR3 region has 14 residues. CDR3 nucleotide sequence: TGTGCCAGCAGCGAAACTAGCGGGGGGTACGAGCAGTACTTC. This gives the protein CASSETSGGYEQYF. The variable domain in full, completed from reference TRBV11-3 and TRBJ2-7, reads EAGVVQSPRYKIIEKKQPVAFWCNPISGHNTLYWYLQNLGQGPELLIRYENEEAVDDSQLPKDRFSAERLKGVDSTLKIQPAELGDSAVYLCASSETSGGYEQYFGPGTRLTVT.

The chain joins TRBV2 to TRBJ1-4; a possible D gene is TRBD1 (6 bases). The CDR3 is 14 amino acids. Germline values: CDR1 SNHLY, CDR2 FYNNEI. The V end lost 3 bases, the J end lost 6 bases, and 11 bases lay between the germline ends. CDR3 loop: CASSELGADEKLFF. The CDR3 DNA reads TGTGCCAGCAGTGAGTTGGGGGCAGATGAAAAACTGTTTTTT.

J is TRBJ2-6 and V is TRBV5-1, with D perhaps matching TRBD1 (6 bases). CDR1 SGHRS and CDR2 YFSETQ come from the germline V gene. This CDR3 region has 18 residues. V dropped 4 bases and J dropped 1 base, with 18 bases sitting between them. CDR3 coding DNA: TGCGCCAGCAGCCGTAATTTACAGGGCCTGTCTGGGGCCAACGTCCTGACTTTC. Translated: CASSRNLQGLSGANVLTF. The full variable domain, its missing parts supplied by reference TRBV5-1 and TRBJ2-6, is KAGVTQTPRYLIKTRGQQVTLSCSPISGHRSVSWYQQTPGQGLQFLFEYFSETQRNKGNFPGRFSGRQFSNSRSEMNVSTLELGDSALYLCASSRNLQGLSGANVLTFGAGSRLTVL.

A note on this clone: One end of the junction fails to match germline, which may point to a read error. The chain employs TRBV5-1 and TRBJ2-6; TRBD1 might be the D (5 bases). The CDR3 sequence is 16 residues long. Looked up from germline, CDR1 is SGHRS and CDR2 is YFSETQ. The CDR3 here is CASSRQEISGANGLTF. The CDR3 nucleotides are TGCGCCAGCAGTCGTCAGGAGATCTCTGGGGCCAACGGCCTGACTTTC.

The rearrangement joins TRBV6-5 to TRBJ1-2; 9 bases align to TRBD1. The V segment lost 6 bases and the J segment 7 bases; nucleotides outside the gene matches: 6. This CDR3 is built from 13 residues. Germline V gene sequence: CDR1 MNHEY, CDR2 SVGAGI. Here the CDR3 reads CASSKTGGGGYTF. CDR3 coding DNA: TGTGCCAGCAGCAAGACAGGGGGTGGTGGCTACACCTTC.

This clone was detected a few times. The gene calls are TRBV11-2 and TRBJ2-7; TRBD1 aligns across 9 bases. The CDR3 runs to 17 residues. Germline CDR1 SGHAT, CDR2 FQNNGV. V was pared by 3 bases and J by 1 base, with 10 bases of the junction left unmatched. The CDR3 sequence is CASSLGVRQGDSYEQYF. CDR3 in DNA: TGTGCCAGCAGCTTGGGGGTGAGACAGGGGGATTCCTACGAGCAGTACTTC.

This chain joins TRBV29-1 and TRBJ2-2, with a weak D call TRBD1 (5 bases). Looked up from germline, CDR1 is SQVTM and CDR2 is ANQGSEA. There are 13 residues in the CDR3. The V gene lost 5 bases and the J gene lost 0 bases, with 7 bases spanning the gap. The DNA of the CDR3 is TGCAGCGTTCGGACACCGAACACCGGGGAGCTGTTTTTT. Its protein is CSVRTPNTGELFF.

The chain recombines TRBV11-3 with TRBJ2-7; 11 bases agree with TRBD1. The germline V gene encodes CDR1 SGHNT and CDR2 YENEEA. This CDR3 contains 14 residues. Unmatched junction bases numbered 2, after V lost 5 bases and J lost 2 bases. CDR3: CASSPGQGAYEQYF. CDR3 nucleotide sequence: TGTGCCAGCAGCCCGGGACAGGGGGCCTACGAGCAGTACTTC.

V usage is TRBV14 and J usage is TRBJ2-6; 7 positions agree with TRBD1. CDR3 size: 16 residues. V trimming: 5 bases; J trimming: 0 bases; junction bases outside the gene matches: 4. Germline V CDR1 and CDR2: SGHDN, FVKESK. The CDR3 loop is CASSERGPSGANVLTF. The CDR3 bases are TGTGCCAGCAGCGAAAGGGGGCCCTCTGGGGCCAACGTCCTGACTTTC.

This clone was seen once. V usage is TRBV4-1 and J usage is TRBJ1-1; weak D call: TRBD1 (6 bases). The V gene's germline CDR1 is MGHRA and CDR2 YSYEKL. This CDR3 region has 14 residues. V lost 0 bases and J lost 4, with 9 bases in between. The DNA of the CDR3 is TGCGCCAGCAGCCAAGACACCAGGGGCACTGAAGCTTTCTTT. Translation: CASSQDTRGTEAFF.

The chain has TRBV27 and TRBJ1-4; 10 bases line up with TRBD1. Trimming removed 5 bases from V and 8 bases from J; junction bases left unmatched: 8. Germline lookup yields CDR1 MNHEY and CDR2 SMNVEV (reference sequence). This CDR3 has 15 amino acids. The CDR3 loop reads CASSGGDRGSEKLFF. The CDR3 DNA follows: TGTGCCAGCAGTGGAGGGGACAGGGGTTCGGAAAAACTGTTTTTT.

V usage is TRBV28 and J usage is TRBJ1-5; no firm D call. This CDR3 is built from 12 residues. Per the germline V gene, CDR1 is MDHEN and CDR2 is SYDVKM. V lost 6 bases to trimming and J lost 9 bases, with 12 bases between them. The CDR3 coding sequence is TGTGCCAGCAGCGAAATACTATCGCCCCAGCATTTT. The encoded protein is CASSEILSPQHF.

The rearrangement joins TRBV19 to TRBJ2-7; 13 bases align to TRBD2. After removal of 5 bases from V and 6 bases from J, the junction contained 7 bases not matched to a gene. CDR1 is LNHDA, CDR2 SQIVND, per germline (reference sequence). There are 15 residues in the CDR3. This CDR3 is CASSWTSGSMSEQYF. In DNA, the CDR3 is TGTGCCAGTAGTTGGACTAGCGGGAGCATGTCCGAGCAGTACTTC. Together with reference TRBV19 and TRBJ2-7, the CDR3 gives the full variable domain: DGGITQSPKYLFRKEGQNVTLSCEQNLNHDAMYWYRQDPGQGLRLIYYSQIVNDFQKGDIAEGYSVSREKKESFPLTVTSAQKNPTAFYLCASSWTSGSMSEQYFGPGTRLTVT.

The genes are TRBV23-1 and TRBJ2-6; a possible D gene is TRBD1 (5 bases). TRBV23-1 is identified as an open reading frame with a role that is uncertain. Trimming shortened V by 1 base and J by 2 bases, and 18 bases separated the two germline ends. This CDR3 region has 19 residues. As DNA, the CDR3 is TGCGCCAGCAGTCAATTGAGGACGACAGTGAACCCTGGGGCCAACGTCCTGACTTTC. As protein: CASSQLRTTVNPGANVLTF.

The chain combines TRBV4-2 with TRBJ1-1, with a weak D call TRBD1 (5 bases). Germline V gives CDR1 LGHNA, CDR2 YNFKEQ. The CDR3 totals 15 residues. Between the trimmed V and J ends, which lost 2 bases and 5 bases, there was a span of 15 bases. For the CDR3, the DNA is TGTGCCAGCAGCCAACTGCAAGTGGGGCAGACTGAAGCTTTCTTT. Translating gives CASSQLQVGQTEAFF.

The chain's CDR3 is CASSLALTGVNTGELFF. The DNA for the CDR3 is TGTGCCAGCAGCTTAGCGCTTACAGGAGTAAACACCGGGGAGCTGTTTTTT. This chain links TRBV7-9 with TRBJ2-2, with D possibly being TRBD1 (5 bases). Deletions cut 0 bases from V and 2 bases from J, with 13 bases between. This CDR3 comprises 17 residues. Germline loops: CDR1 SEHNR, CDR2 FQNEAQ (reference sequence).